This T cell receptor (beta chain) was obtained from a study of vaccination and CD4 T cells after COVID-19. Looking at the study overall: As their vaccination, participants received two doses of either BNT162b2 or mRNA-1273 vaccine.

Researchers used the Oncomine TCR Beta short-read assay to sequence DNA from cultured CD4+ T cells. TCRdb re-called the PCR reads through MiXCR, storing one row per CDR3 protein. The sample lists fewer than 16,000 distinct CDR3 sequences; roughly half were seen once. Treatment meaning: roughly 10-day PBMC culture with coronavirus spike peptide pools or control peptides (ViraFEST assay). About this clonotype: Its specificity is not known.

The receptor comes from a human donor who had recovered from COVID-19. Sequencing input: CD4+ T cells from blood, cultured in vitro.

CDR3: CASSPGLAGETGELFF. In DNA, the CDR3 is TGTGCCAGCAGCCCGGGACTAGCGGGAGAAACCGGGGAGCTGTTTTTT. The chain recombines TRBV7-6 with TRBJ2-2; TRBD2 matches 14 bases. The CDR3 runs 16 residues. The germline gives CDR1 SGHVS, CDR2 FNYEAQ. The junction had 4 bases not matched to a gene; V was cut back by 5 bases and J by 5 bases.